This TCR beta chain was identified during a study of T cells in Graves' hyperthyroidism and ophthalmopathy. Study summary: Peripheral blood was taken when the disease was first diagnosed, before any treatment began. Study-wide results and limits: Also found in blood were most expanded thyroid clonotypes above 0.001.

Of note for this clonotype: Antigen: not known. It may be a read error: a sequence one base away is much more abundant.

Ahead of any ophthalmopathy symptoms, the blood sample was obtained at the first diagnosis of hyperthyroidism. RNA transcripts served as the template for amplifying TCR beta CDR3 regions. HTBI primers were employed in a first-round RT-PCR of the TCR CDR3. TCRdb passed the multiplex PCR reads through MiXCR, listing each CDR3 protein once. Of hundreds of thousands of distinct CDR3 sequences in the sample, 11% to 15% are singletons; the top ten hold approximately 5.7%. The clonotype comes from a woman aged 25 to 45 with Graves' hyperthyroidism that later progressed to Graves' ophthalmopathy. Sequenced input: blood.

For the CDR3, the DNA is TGTGCCAGCAGCACGACAGGGGTGGTAGGACTAGCGGGAGTCCGCACAGGTACGCAGTATTTT. Its translation: CASSTTGVVGLAGVRTGTQYF. The chain is built from TRBV9 and TRBJ2-3; 13 nucleotides match TRBD2. From germline, CDR1 is SGDLS and CDR2 YYNGEE. CDR3 length: 21 residues.